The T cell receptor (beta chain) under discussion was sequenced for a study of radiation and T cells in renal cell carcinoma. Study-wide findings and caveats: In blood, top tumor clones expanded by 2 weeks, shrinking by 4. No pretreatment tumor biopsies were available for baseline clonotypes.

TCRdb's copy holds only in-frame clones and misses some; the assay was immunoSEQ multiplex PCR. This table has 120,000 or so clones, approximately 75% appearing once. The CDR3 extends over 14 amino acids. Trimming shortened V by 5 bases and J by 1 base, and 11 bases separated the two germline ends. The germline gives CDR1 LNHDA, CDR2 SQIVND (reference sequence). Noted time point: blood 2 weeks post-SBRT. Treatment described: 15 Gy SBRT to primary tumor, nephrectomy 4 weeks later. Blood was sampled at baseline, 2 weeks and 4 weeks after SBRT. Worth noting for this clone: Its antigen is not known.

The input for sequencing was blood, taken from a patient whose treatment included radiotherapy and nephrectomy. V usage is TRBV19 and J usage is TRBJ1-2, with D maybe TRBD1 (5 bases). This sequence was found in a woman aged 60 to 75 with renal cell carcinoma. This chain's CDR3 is CASSAPGFNYGYTF. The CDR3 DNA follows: TGTGCCAGTAGTGCCCCAGGGTTTAACTATGGCTACACCTTC.